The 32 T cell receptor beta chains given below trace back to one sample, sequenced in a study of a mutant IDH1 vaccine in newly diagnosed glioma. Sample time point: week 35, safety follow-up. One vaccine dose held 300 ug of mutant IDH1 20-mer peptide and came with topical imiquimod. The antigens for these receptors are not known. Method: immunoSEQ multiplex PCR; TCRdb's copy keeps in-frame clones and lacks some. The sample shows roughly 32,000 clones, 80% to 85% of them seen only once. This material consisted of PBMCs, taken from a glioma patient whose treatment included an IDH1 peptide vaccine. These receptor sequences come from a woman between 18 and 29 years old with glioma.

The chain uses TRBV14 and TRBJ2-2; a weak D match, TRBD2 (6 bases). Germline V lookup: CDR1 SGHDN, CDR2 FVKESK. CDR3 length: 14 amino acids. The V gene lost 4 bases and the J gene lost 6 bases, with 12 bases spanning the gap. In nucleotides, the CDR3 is TGTGCCAGCAGCCCCCGGGGGTACTCCGGGGAGCTGTTTTTT. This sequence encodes CASSPRGYSGELFF.

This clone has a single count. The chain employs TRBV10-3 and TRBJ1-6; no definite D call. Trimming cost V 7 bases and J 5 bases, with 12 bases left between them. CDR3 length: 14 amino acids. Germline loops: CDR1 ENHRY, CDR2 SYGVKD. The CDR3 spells CAIKGPVDNSPLHF. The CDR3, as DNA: TGTGCCATCAAAGGGCCGGTAGATAATTCACCCCTCCACTTT.

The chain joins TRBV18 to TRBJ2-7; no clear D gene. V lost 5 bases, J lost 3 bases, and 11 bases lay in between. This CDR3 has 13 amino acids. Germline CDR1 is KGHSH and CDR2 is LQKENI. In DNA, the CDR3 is TGTGCCAGCTCAACCGAAAAAAGCTACGAGCAGTACTTC. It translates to CASSTEKSYEQYF.

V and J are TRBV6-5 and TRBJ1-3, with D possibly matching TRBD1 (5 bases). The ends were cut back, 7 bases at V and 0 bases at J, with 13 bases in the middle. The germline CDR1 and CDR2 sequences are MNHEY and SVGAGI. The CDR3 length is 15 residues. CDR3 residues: CASTTGLRSGNTIYF. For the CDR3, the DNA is TGTGCCAGCACCACGGGACTCCGCTCTGGAAACACCATATATTTT.

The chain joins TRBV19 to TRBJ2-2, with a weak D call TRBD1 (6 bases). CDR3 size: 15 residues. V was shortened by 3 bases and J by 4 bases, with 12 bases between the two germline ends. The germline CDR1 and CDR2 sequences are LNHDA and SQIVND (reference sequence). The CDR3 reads CASSIGAGVTGELFF. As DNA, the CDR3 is TGTGCCAGTAGTATCGGGGCAGGGGTCACCGGGGAGCTGTTTTTT. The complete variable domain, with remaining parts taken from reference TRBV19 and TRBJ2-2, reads DGGITQSPKYLFRKEGQNVTLSCEQNLNHDAMYWYRQDPGQGLRLIYYSQIVNDFQKGDIAEGYSVSREKKESFPLTVTSAQKNPTAFYLCASSIGAGVTGELFFGEGSRLTVL.

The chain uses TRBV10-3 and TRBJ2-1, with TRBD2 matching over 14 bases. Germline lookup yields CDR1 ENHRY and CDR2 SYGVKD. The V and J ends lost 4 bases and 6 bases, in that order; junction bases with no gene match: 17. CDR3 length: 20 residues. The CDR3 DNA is TGTGCCATCAGTGGTTCATTGGGACTAGCGGGAGCCGGTCTCACCAATGAGCAGTTCTTC. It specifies CAISGSLGLAGAGLTNEQFF.

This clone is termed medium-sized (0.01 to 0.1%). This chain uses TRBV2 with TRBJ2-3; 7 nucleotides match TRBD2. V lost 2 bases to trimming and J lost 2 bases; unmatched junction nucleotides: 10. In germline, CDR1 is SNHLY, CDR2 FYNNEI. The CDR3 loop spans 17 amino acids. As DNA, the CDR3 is TGTGCCAGCAGTGAAAGTGCTAGCGGCCGCTCCACAGATACGCAGTATTTT. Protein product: CASSESASGRSTDTQYF.

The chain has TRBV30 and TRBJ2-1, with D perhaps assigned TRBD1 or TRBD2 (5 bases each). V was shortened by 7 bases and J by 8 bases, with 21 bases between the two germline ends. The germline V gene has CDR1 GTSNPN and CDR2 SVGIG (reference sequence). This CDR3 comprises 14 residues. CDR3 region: CALLRAQGRDEQFF. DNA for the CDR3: TGTGCCTTACTGAGGGCCCAGGGCAGGGATGAGCAGTTCTTC.

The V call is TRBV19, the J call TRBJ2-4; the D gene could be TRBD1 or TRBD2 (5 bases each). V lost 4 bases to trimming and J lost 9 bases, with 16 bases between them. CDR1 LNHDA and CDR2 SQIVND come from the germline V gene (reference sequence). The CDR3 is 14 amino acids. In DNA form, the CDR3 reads TGTGCCAGTAGTACCATAGGTGCAGGGAGCATTCAGTACTTC. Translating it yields CASSTIGAGSIQYF. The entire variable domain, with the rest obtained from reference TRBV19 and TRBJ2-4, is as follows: DGGITQSPKYLFRKEGQNVTLSCEQNLNHDAMYWYRQDPGQGLRLIYYSQIVNDFQKGDIAEGYSVSREKKESFPLTVTSAQKNPTAFYLCASSTIGAGSIQYFGAGTRLSVL.

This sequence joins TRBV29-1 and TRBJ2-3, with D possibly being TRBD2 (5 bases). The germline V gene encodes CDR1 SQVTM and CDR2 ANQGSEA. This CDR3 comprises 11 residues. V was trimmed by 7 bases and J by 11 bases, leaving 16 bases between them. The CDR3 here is CSARHGKMQYF. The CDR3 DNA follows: TGCAGCGCGCGCCACGGGAAGATGCAGTATTTT.

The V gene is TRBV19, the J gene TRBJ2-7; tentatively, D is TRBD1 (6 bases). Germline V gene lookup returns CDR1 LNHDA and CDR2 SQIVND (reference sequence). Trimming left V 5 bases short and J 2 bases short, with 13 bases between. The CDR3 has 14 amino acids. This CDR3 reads CASSRQGLTYEQYF. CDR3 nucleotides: TGTGCCAGTAGTCGGCAGGGGCTAACCTACGAGCAGTACTTC.

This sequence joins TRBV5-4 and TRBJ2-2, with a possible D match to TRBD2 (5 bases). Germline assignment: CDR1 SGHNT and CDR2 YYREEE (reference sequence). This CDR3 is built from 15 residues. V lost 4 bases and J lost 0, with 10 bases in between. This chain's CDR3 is CASSPSGPNTGELFF. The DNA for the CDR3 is TGTGCCAGCAGCCCGAGCGGTCCGAACACCGGGGAGCTGTTTTTT.

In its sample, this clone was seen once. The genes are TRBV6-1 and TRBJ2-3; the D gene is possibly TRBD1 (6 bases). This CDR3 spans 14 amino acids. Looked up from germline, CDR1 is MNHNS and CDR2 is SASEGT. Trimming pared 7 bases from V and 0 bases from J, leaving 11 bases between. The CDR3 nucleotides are TGTGCCAGCAACAGGGCAAAGAGCACAGATACGCAGTATTTT. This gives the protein CASNRAKSTDTQYF.

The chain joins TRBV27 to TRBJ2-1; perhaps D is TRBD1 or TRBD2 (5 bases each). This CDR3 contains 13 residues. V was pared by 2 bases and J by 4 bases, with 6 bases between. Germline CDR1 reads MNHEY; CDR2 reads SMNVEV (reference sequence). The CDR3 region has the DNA TGTGCCAGCAGTTTAGGGGGATACAATGAGCAGTTCTTC. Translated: CASSLGGYNEQFF.

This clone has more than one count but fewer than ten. CDR3 DNA sequence: TGTGCCAGCAAAACAGGGGACCCTAACCGCCAGCATTTT. Translating it yields CASKTGDPNRQHF. V gene TRBV6-1 combines with J gene TRBJ1-5; 7 bases match TRBD1. Trimming took 7 bases from V and 12 from J; bases not matched to a gene: 12. CDR1 is MNHNS, CDR2 SASEGT, per germline. CDR3 size: 13 residues.

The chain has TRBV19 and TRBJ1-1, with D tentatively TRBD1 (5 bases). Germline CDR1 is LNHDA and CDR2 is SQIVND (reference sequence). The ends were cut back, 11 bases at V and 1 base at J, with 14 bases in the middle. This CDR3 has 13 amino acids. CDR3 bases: TGTGCCTCCACCGGGGCGCCGAACACTGAAGCTTTCTTT. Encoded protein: CASTGAPNTEAFF.

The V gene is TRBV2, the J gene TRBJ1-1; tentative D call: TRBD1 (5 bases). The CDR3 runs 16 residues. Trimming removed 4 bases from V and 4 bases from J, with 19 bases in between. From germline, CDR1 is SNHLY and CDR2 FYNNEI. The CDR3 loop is CASSGQGSWGGTEAFF. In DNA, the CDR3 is TGTGCCAGCAGTGGTCAGGGTAGCTGGGGTGGCACTGAAGCTTTCTTT.

CDR3 residues: CASSLGASGGTGELFF. The CDR3 bases are TGTGCCAGCAGCTTGGGAGCCAGCGGCGGCACCGGGGAGCTGTTTTTT. The chain links TRBV5-5 to TRBJ2-2; a weak D match, TRBD2 (5 bases). Germline lookup yields CDR1 SGHKS and CDR2 YYEKEE (reference sequence). The CDR3 has 16 amino acids. V shed 0 bases and J shed 4 bases, with 13 bases lying between them.

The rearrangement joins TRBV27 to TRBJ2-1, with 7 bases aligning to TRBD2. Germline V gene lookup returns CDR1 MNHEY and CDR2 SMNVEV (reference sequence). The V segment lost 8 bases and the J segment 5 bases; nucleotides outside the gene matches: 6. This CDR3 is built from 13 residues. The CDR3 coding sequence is TGTGCCAGCCTCGGGCTAGCGGACAATGAGCAGTTCTTC. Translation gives CASLGLADNEQFF.

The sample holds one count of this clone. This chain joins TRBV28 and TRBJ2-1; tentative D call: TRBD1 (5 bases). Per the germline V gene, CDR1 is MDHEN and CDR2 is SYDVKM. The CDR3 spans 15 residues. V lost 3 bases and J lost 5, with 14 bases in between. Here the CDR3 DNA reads TGTGCCAGCAGTTTGTACCTACAGGTAAACAATGAGCAGTTCTTC. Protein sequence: CASSLYLQVNNEQFF.

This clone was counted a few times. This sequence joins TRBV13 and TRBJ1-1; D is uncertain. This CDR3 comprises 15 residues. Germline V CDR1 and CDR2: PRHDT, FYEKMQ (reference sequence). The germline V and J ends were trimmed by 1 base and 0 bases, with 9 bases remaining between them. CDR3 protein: CASSLVSVMNTEAFF. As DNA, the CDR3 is TGTGCCAGCAGCTTAGTATCCGTCATGAACACTGAAGCTTTCTTT.

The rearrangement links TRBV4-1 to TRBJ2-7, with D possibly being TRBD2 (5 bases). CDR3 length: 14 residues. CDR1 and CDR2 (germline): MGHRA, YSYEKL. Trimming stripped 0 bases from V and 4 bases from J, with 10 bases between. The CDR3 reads CASSQDAGPYEQYF. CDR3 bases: TGCGCCAGCAGCCAAGATGCGGGCCCATACGAGCAGTACTTC.

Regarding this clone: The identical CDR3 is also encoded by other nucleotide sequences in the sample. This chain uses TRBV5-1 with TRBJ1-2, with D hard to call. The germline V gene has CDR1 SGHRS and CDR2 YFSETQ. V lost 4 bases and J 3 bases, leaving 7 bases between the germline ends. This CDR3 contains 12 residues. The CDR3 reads CASSPLDYGYTF. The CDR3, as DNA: TGCGCCAGCAGCCCACTCGACTATGGCTACACCTTC.

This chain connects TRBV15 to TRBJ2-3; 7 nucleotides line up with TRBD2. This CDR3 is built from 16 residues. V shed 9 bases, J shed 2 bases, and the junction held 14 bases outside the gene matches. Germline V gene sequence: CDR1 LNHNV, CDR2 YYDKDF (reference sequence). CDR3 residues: CATGALGGRSTDTQYF. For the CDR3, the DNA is TGTGCCACAGGGGCGCTTGGCGGGAGATCCACAGATACGCAGTATTTT.

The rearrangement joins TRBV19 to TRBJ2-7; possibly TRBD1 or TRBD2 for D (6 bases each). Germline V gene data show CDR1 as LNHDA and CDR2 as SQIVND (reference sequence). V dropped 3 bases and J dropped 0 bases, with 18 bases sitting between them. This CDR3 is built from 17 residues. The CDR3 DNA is TGTGCCAGTAGTATTTATATCGGGGGCTCCAGCTCCTACGAGCAGTACTTC. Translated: CASSIYIGGSSSYEQYF.

The CDR3 bases are TGTGCCAGCAGTGATTCTGGGCTTCAAGAGACCCAGTACTTC. Encoded protein: CASSDSGLQETQYF. The rearrangement joins TRBV6-1 to TRBJ2-5; D gene unclear. The CDR3 covers 14 residues. Trimming pared 3 bases from V and 2 bases from J, leaving 10 bases between. Germline CDR1 and CDR2: MNHNS and SASEGT.

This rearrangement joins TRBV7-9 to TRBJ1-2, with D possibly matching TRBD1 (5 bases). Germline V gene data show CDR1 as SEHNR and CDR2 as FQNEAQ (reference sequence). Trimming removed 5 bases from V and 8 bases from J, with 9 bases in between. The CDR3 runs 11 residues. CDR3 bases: TGTGCCAGCAGCACAGGTTCCGGCTACACCTTC. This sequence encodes CASSTGSGYTF.

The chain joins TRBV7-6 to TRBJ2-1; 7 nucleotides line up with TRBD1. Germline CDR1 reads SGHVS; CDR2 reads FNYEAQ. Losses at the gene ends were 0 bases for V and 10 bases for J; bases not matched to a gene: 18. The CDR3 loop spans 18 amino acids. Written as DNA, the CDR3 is TGTGCCAGCAGCTTAGCTAGGGTGGGTGAAACAGGGGCTGGGGAGCAGTTCTTC. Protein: CASSLARVGETGAGEQFF. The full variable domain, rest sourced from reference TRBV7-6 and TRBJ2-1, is GAGVSQSPRYKVTKRGQDVALRCDPISGHVSLYWYRQALGQGPEFLTYFNYEAQQDKSGLPNDRFSAERPEGSISTLTIQRTEQRDSAMYRCASSLARVGETGAGEQFFGPGTRLTVL.

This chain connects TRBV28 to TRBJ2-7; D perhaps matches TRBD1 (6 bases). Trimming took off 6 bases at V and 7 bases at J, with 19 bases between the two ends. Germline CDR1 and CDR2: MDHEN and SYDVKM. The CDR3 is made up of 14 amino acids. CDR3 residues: CASRWEQGRWEQYF. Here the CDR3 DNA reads TGTGCCAGCAGGTGGGAACAGGGACGGTGGGAGCAGTACTTC.

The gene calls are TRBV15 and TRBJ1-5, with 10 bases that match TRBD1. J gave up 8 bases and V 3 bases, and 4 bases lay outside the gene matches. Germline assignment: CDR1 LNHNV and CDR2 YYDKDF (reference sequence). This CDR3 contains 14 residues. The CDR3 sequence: CATSRTGGAEPQHF. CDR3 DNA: TGTGCCACCAGCAGGACAGGGGGCGCGGAGCCCCAGCATTTT.

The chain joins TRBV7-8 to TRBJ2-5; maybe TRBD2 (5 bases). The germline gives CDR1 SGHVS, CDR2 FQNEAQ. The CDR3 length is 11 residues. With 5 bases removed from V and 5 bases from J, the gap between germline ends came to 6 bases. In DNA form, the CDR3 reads TGTGCCAGCAGCACGGGGGAGACCCAGTACTTC. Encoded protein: CASSTGETQYF.

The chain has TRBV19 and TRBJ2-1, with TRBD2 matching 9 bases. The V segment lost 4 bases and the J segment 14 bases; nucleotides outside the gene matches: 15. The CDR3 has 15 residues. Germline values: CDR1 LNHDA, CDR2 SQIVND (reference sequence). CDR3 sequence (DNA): TGTGCCAGTAGTAGATCTACTGCGGGAGGGCATCAGAAGTTCTTC. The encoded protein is CASSRSTAGGHQKFF.